This T cell receptor (beta chain) was captured in a study of cytomegalovirus exposure and HLA in healthy donors. Primers: 60 Vbeta forward and 13 Jbeta reverse. Original processing methods: The count from a later analysis was 70 million to 85 million unique TCR beta chains, some 9.9 million of them shared. Produced via immunoSEQ multiplex PCR; TCRdb's table is partial and in-frame only. V and J calls and clone size are given by that table; D and trimming were obtained from the DNA. The sample has hundreds of thousands of clones, about 80% seen once. This clone was counted once. The antigen is undetermined. With 4 bases removed from V and 3 bases from J, the gap between germline ends came to 21 bases. This CDR3 has 18 amino acids. Germline CDR1 and CDR2: SGHAT and FQNNGV. Study conclusions and caveats: The HLA-A and HLA-B alleles of most subjects were reportedly predicted accurately from TCR beta sequences. The later analysis indicated that the majority of CMV-associated TCR beta chains appeared HLA-restricted.

Participants comprised healthy donors of bone marrow. J is TRBJ1-4 and V is TRBV11-2, with D perhaps matching TRBD1 (6 bases). This TCR came from a middle-aged woman in good health and CMV-seronegative. The material sequenced was PBMCs. The CDR3 protein is CASSSPGRGAKANEKLFF. The CDR3 coding sequence is TGTGCCAGCAGCTCACCGGGACGGGGGGCAAAGGCTAATGAAAAACTGTTTTTT.